This T cell receptor beta chain was sequenced for a study of blood T cell repertoires in COVID-19. Across the whole study: There were acute and convalescent COVID-19 samples, and they came from the United States, Italy and Spain. The cDNA or gDNA used as material had been derived from T cells, B-cell-depleted T cells, or PBMCs.

One Seattle source followed patients from active infection through their disease course. Methods used by the authors: Estimates of nucleated cell counts were drawn from the amplification of reference gene primers. Profiled with immunoSEQ multiplex PCR; TCRdb holds only in-frame clones, not every one. V and J calls and clone size are copied from that table; D and trimming were computed from the DNA. Found here are over 50,000 clones, less than 90% of them singletons; the top ten hold 16%. CDR1 is LNHDA and CDR2 is SQIVND in the germline V gene (reference sequence). The CDR3 runs to 14 residues. V was pared by 6 bases and J by 4 bases, with 15 bases between.

This sequence joins TRBV19 and TRBJ2-5; D is possibly TRBD2 (6 bases). The TCR was taken from a man aged 60 to 69 with COVID-19, enrolled during active disease. Sequencing used peripheral blood. The CDR3 DNA is TGTGCCAGTAGGTCGGCGGGGCCTGCAGAGACCCAGTACTTC. Translated: CASRSAGPAETQYF.